The next 8 T cell receptor beta chains were all read from a single sample in a study of T cells in women clearing cervical HPV infection. Profiled with immunoSEQ multiplex PCR; TCRdb holds only in-frame clones, not every one. This listing includes 18,000 or so clones. The sequenced sample was blood buffy coat. These TCRs come from a woman between 18 and 70 years old with a cervical HPV16 infection that either progressed to CIN3+ or cleared (not recorded which).

Regarding this clone: Read sequence stops 3 residues before the CDR3 end, and the germline J gene provides the missing end. V usage is TRBV10-3 and J usage is TRBJ1-1; TRBD1 aligns across 7 bases. The CDR3 loop spans 14 amino acids. Germline V gene data show CDR1 as ENHRY and CDR2 as SYGVKD. The V gene end was trimmed by 7 bases and the J gene end by 4 bases; junction bases not matched to a gene: 9. The CDR3: CAITPQQGTTEAFF. CDR3 bases read: TGTGCCATCACTCCCCAACAGGGGACCACTGAA.

About this clone: The DNA ends 3 residues before the CDR3 does, and the rest of the CDR3 is filled in from the germline J gene. The V and J genes are TRBV5-1 and TRBJ2-2; TRBD1 might be the D (6 bases). The CDR3 extends over 15 amino acids. Trimming cost V 0 bases and J 5 bases, with 11 bases left between them. Looked up from germline, CDR1 is SGHRS and CDR2 is YFSETQ. CDR3 bases read: TGCGCCAGCAGCTTGGCAGGGGAAGTGACCGGGGAG. This encodes CASSLAGEVTGE. The whole CDR3 sequence reads CASSLAGEVTGELFF.

Points on this clone: The read stops 3 residues short of the end of the CDR3; the missing end is completed from the germline J gene. The gene calls are TRBV2 and TRBJ1-2; 7 bases match TRBD1. CDR3 length equals 15 residues. Germline assignment: CDR1 SNHLY and CDR2 FYNNEI. Trimming cost V 7 bases and J 3 bases; bases outside gene matches: 11. The covered CDR3 bases are TGTGCCAGCAAGGGGTACCAGGGGGTGGACTATGGC. It yields the protein CASKGYQGVDYG. The CDR3 in its entirety is CASKGYQGVDYGYTF.

Note on this clone: Germline and junction disagree at one end, which may indicate a read error. Read coverage stops 3 residues before the CDR3 terminus; the germline J gene supplies the remainder. The chain has TRBV19 and TRBJ2-3; 8 bases are shared with TRBD2. Germline V gives CDR1 LNHDA, CDR2 SQIVND (reference sequence). This CDR3 spans 15 amino acids. The sequenced CDR3 bases are TGTGCCAGTAGTATTGCGGGGGGTATCACAAATACG. Translated, it gives CASSIAGGITNT. The whole CDR3 protein is CASSIAGGITNTQYF.

Remarks on this clone: The read is 3 residues too short to cover the CDR3 end, so that end is filled in from the germline J gene. The sample holds other DNA sequences that translate to the same CDR3. The chain uses TRBV7-3 and TRBJ1-1, with a possible D match to TRBD1 (6 bases). The V and J ends lost 4 bases and 1 base respectively, with 7 bases between them. Germline CDR1 reads SGHTA; CDR2 reads FQGTGA. This CDR3 has 13 amino acids. CDR3 sequence: CASSSQGNTEAFF. CDR3 bases read: TGTGCCAGCAGCTCACAGGGGAACACTGAA.

Points on this clone: The CDR3 goes on 3 residues after the read ends, and that part is filled in from the germline J gene. V usage is TRBV20-1 and J usage is TRBJ1-1, with TRBD1 matching over 9 bases. The V gene's germline CDR1 is DFQATT and CDR2 SNEGSKA (reference sequence). V lost 2 bases to trimming and J lost 5 bases; unmatched junction nucleotides: 9. The length of the CDR3 is 15 residues. This CDR3 reads CSARSPGTGRTEAFF. CDR3 DNA (partial): TGCAGTGCTAGAAGTCCCGGGACAGGGAGAACTGAA.

On this clone: The read is 3 residues too short to cover the CDR3 end, so that end is filled in from the germline J gene. V and J are TRBV7-9 and TRBJ1-1; 9 positions agree with TRBD1. The ends lost 4 bases at V and 3 bases at J; junction bases unmatched: 6. Germline values: CDR1 SEHNR, CDR2 FQNEAQ (reference sequence). The CDR3 sequence is 15 residues long. CDR3 in amino acids: CASSSYRGRDTEAFF. The CDR3 bases that were read are TGTGCCAGCAGCTCCTACAGGGGGCGGGACACTGAA.

As to this clone: The CDR3 is cut off 3 residues early in the read; its end comes from the germline J gene. The chain employs TRBV7-3 and TRBJ2-7, with D hard to call. Per the germline V gene, CDR1 is SGHTA and CDR2 is FQGTGA. The V end was cut by 8 bases, the J end by 5 bases, with 7 bases between. The CDR3 consists of 10 residues. CDR3 DNA, as far as it was read: TGTGCCAGCCCCTCGGACGAG. Its protein product is CASPSDE. The CDR3 in full is CASPSDEQYF.